The 5 T cell receptor beta chains in this list originate from one sample, sequenced in a study of human T cells and chemical hapten exposure. The time point: patch test 1, 2 weeks after DPC sensitization. Treatment described: therapeutic diphenylcyclopropenone sensitization with weekly scalp DPC. MiXCR, applied by TCRdb to the RACE reads, yields one record per CDR3 protein. Of tens of thousands of distinct CDR3 sequences in the sample, 10% are singletons; the top ten hold around 1.5%. Sequencing was performed on whole blood, taken in connection with sensitization to the hapten diphenylcyclopropenone (DPC). These receptors were taken from a woman in her forties or fifties with alopecia areata. Some clones in this sample may be carry-over from other donors' samples.

V usage is TRBV29-1 and J usage is TRBJ2-7, with D perhaps TRBD1 or TRBD2 (5 bases each). Germline assignment: CDR1 SQVTM and CDR2 ANQGSEA. Deletions cut 3 bases from V and 2 bases from J, with 8 bases between. The CDR3 sequence is 12 residues long. The CDR3, as DNA: TGCAGCGTTGAGGAGGACACCTACGAGCAGTACTTC. Protein: CSVEEDTYEQYF.

The V and J genes are TRBV5-1 and TRBJ2-6; D possibly corresponds to TRBD1 (5 bases). This CDR3 contains 16 residues. V was pared by 4 bases and J by 2 bases, with 13 bases between. In germline, CDR1 is SGHRS, CDR2 YFSETQ. The CDR3 region has the DNA TGCGCCAGCAGCAGGAGCGAAGGGGCTGGGGCCAACGTCCTGACTTTC. Encoded protein: CASSRSEGAGANVLTF.

This clonotype was detected ten times or more. J is TRBJ1-2 and V is TRBV12-3 or TRBV12-4; D perhaps matches TRBD1 (6 bases). V was trimmed by 5 bases and J by 2 bases, leaving 12 bases between them. The CDR3 runs 14 residues. CDR3: CASSPLGGNYGYTF. In DNA, the CDR3 is TGTGCCAGCAGTCCCCTAGGGGGGAACTATGGCTACACCTTC.

This clonotype was counted between two and nine times. The chain recombines TRBV7-8 with TRBJ1-3; no definite D call. CDR1 and CDR2 (germline): SGHVS, FQNEAQ. Trimming pared 5 bases from V and 4 bases from J, leaving 15 bases between. This CDR3 contains 15 residues. The CDR3 coding sequence is TGTGCCAGCAGCCCCCGTGCCCCTGGAGGAAACACCATATATTTT. This gives the protein CASSPRAPGGNTIYF.

This clonotype has only a few counts. The chain carries TRBV29-1 and TRBJ2-3; TRBD2 matches 10 bases. Germline trimming cut 6 bases from V and 4 bases from J; bases unmatched to any gene: 1. The CDR3 consists of 12 residues. The germline CDR1 and CDR2 sequences are SQVTM and ANQGSEA. The CDR3 loop is CSVGLAADTQYF. DNA of the CDR3: TGCAGCGTAGGACTAGCGGCAGATACGCAGTATTTT.